This T cell receptor (beta chain) was sequenced during a study of response to subunit inactivated influenza vaccine. On this clonotype itself: Antigen specificity is unknown.

Overall study results and limits: The authors proposed limited new T cell recruitment per seasonal influenza vaccination.

Germline CDR1 SGHAT, CDR2 FQDESV (reference sequence). This CDR3 is built from 12 residues. The V end was cut by 4 bases, the J end by 10 bases, with 13 bases between. TCRdb fed the RT-PCR reads into MiXCR, producing one record per CDR3 protein. This sample has about 520,000 distinct CDR3 sequences; about 25% occur once, and the top ten carry less than 2.5%. This sequence joins TRBV11-1 and TRBJ2-5; a possible D gene is TRBD2 (5 bases). This receptor was identified in a man in his fifties or sixties who received an inactivated influenza vaccine. The sample consisted of CD4+ T cells sorted from PBMCs, taken about 5 days after vaccination. CDR3 nucleotides: TGTGCCAGCAGCTCCCCCCAAGGGAGCCAGTACTTC. Residues: CASSSPQGSQYF.